This T cell receptor (beta chain) originates from a study of blood T cell repertoires in COVID-19. The CDR3 totals 16 residues. V gave up 2 bases and J gave up 0 bases, with 13 bases separating them. Germline V lookup: CDR1 SGHTA, CDR2 FQGNSA. In terms of age and location, participants ranged from roughly 18 to 95 years and lived in 24 US areas. Here immunoSEQ multiplex PCR was the method, and the copy in TCRdb shows in-frame clones only, minus some. The sample consists of approximately 150,000 clones, approximately 80% of them appearing once. The clonotype was recovered from a middle-aged man who had recovered from COVID-19. V usage is TRBV7-2 and J usage is TRBJ2-5, with a possible D match to TRBD2 (5 bases). Sequencing was carried out using PBMCs or T cells enriched from blood (not recorded which). Written as DNA, the CDR3 is TGTGCCAGCAGCTTAAATGGACTCGCCCACCAAGAGACCCAGTACTTC. It encodes CASSLNGLAHQETQYF.